The 16 T cell receptor beta chains in this list originate from one sample, sequenced in a study of blood T cell repertoires in COVID-19. TCRdb keeps only in-frame clones here, not all; method: immunoSEQ multiplex PCR. Of some 200,000 clones in the sample, 87% were seen once. The sequenced sample consisted of PBMCs or T cells enriched from blood (not recorded which). The receptors were sampled from a woman in her twenties or thirties who had recovered from COVID-19.

The chain combines TRBV6-5 with TRBJ2-7; D is ambiguous. Germline assignment: CDR1 MNHEY and CDR2 SVGAGI. V was clipped by 5 bases and J by 3 bases, with 5 bases between them. This CDR3 region has 11 residues. CDR3 region: CASSTGYEQYF. CDR3 sequence (DNA): TGTGCCAGCAGTACTGGCTACGAGCAGTACTTC.

The chain couples TRBV14 to TRBJ2-7; 7 bases fit TRBD1. In germline, CDR1 is SGHDN, CDR2 FVKESK. The CDR3 runs to 16 residues. The J segment lost 1 base and the V segment lost 0 bases, leaving 6 bases of the junction unmatched. CDR3 DNA: TGTGCCAGCAGCCAAGAAGGGGAGACAGGGTCCTACGAGCAGTACTTC. It codes for CASSQEGETGSYEQYF. The full variable domain, its missing parts supplied by reference TRBV14 and TRBJ2-7, is EAGVTQFPSHSVIEKGQTVTLRCDPISGHDNLYWYRRVMGKEIKFLLHFVKESKQDESGMPNNRFLAERTGGTYSTLKVQPAELEDSGVYFCASSQEGETGSYEQYFGPGTRLTVT.

This chain joins TRBV19 and TRBJ2-7; 8 bases fit TRBD2. Germline V CDR1 and CDR2: LNHDA, SQIVND (reference sequence). Unmatched junction bases numbered 5, after V lost 4 bases and J lost 0 bases. The CDR3 covers 15 residues. CDR3 residues: CASSSGLAYSYEQYF. The CDR3 DNA reads as TGTGCCAGTAGTAGCGGACTAGCATACTCCTACGAGCAGTACTTC. The whole variable domain, remainder taken from reference TRBV19 and TRBJ2-7, is DGGITQSPKYLFRKEGQNVTLSCEQNLNHDAMYWYRQDPGQGLRLIYYSQIVNDFQKGDIAEGYSVSREKKESFPLTVTSAQKNPTAFYLCASSSGLAYSYEQYFGPGTRLTVT.

V and J are TRBV19 and TRBJ1-5, with D maybe TRBD1 (5 bases). The germline V gene has CDR1 LNHDA and CDR2 SQIVND (reference sequence). CDR3 length equals 14 residues. Trimming took off 10 bases at V and 1 base at J, with 14 bases between the two ends. The CDR3 is CAIALRGSNQPQHF. The DNA for the CDR3 is TGTGCCATCGCCCTCCGGGGGAGCAATCAGCCCCAGCATTTT. Drawing the rest from reference TRBV19 and TRBJ1-5, the complete variable domain is DGGITQSPKYLFRKEGQNVTLSCEQNLNHDAMYWYRQDPGQGLRLIYYSQIVNDFQKGDIAEGYSVSREKKESFPLTVTSAQKNPTAFYLCAIALRGSNQPQHFGDGTRLSIL.

The rearrangement links TRBV9 to TRBJ2-3, with a possible D match to TRBD2 (5 bases). V was trimmed by 3 bases and J by 1 base, leaving 6 bases between them. The CDR3 runs to 13 residues. CDR1 and CDR2 (germline): SGDLS, YYNGEE. CDR3 sequence (DNA): TGTGCCAGCAGCGCGCGGGGCACAGATACGCAGTATTTT. It encodes CASSARGTDTQYF.

The chain recombines TRBV7-2 with TRBJ2-3, with D maybe TRBD2 (6 bases). The germline V gene has CDR1 SGHTA and CDR2 FQGNSA. The CDR3 consists of 14 residues. The V and J ends lost 3 bases and 4 bases respectively, with 11 bases between them. The CDR3 region has the DNA TGTGCCAGCAGCTTGTTGTCGGGAGCAGATACGCAGTATTTT. This encodes CASSLLSGADTQYF. Using reference TRBV7-2 and TRBJ2-3 for the parts outside the CDR3, the full variable domain is GAGVSQSPSNKVTEKGKDVELRCDPISGHTALYWYRQSLGQGLEFLIYFQGNSAPDKSGLPSDRFSAERTGGSVSTLTIQRTQQEDSAVYLCASSLLSGADTQYFGPGTRLTVL.

The rearrangement uses TRBV25-1 and TRBJ1-1; TRBD1 agrees at 8 bases. Germline CDR1 is MGHDK and CDR2 is SYGVNS. The trim removed 8 bases at V and 0 bases at J, leaving 5 bases unmatched. CDR3 length: 14 residues. The CDR3 loop reads CASGGQGLNTEAFF. The CDR3 nucleotides read TGTGCCAGCGGTGGACAGGGACTGAACACTGAAGCTTTCTTT.

The V gene is TRBV6-5, the J gene TRBJ1-6; unclear D gene. Germline V gives CDR1 MNHEY, CDR2 SVGAGI. V lost 9 bases to trimming and J lost 0 bases, with 9 bases between them. This CDR3 is built from 14 residues. The CDR3 loop is CASTRSSYNSPLHF. DNA for the CDR3: TGTGCCAGTACCAGAAGCTCCTATAATTCACCCCTCCACTTT.

This chain links TRBV30 with TRBJ2-3, with TRBD2 matching over 9 bases. CDR3 size: 14 residues. Germline values: CDR1 GTSNPN, CDR2 SVGIG (reference sequence). The trim removed 3 bases at V and 1 base at J, leaving 2 bases unmatched. CDR3 in DNA: TGTGCCTGGAGGGCTAGCGGGGGCACAGATACGCAGTATTTT. It is translated as CAWRASGGTDTQYF.

The V and J genes are TRBV19 and TRBJ1-2; weak D call: TRBD1 (5 bases). The CDR3 length is 13 residues. V was shortened by 6 bases and J by 7 bases, with 15 bases between the two germline ends. From germline, CDR1 is LNHDA and CDR2 SQIVND (reference sequence). CDR3 protein: CASSNHRYGGYTF. CDR3 in DNA: TGTGCCAGTAGCAACCACAGGTATGGTGGCTACACCTTC.

This chain uses TRBV9 with TRBJ1-2; maybe TRBD1 (6 bases). The V and J ends lost 4 bases and 4 bases respectively, with 11 bases between them. The CDR3 consists of 13 residues. CDR1 SGDLS and CDR2 YYNGEE come from the germline V gene. CDR3 nucleotide sequence: TGTGCCAGCAGCTACGACAGGTCCTATGGCTACACCTTC. This sequence encodes CASSYDRSYGYTF.

This clone has just a few counts. This chain connects TRBV9 to TRBJ2-7; 8 bases are shared with TRBD2. Germline V lookup: CDR1 SGDLS, CDR2 YYNGEE. Trimming cost V 4 bases and J 2 bases; bases outside gene matches: 8. The CDR3 extends over 15 amino acids. The CDR3 DNA sequence: TGTGCCAGCAGCACCGGGACTAGTCCCCCCTACGAGCAGTACTTC. Protein sequence: CASSTGTSPPYEQYF.

This chain connects TRBV6-6 to TRBJ2-3; D not certain. CDR1 is MNHNY and CDR2 is SVGAGI in the germline V gene (reference sequence). V shed 1 base and J shed 2 bases, with 7 bases lying between them. The CDR3 has 14 amino acids. The CDR3 bases are TGTGCCAGCAGTTACTTGCGTCCCACAGATACGCAGTATTTT. Its translation is CASSYLRPTDTQYF.

This rearrangement joins TRBV6-2 or TRBV6-3 to TRBJ2-2, with D maybe TRBD2 (5 bases). CDR3 length: 15 amino acids. Trimming pared 6 bases from V and 3 bases from J, leaving 14 bases between. Looked up from germline, CDR1 is MNHEY and CDR2 is SVGEGT. In DNA form, the CDR3 reads TGTGCCAGCAGCCGCGAGGGAAGTCACACCGGGGAGCTGTTTTTT. Amino acids: CASSREGSHTGELFF.

This chain uses TRBV10-3 with TRBJ2-1, with D maybe TRBD2 (5 bases). The CDR3 has 12 amino acids. V lost 8 bases and J lost 8, with 13 bases in between. The V gene's germline CDR1 is ENHRY and CDR2 SYGVKD. The CDR3 loop reads CAIAGAVDEQFF. The CDR3 DNA reads as TGTGCCATCGCGGGTGCCGTCGATGAGCAGTTCTTC.

The chain combines TRBV6-4 with TRBJ1-5; no definite D call. Germline V gives CDR1 MRHNA, CDR2 SNTAGT. V was cut by 2 bases and J by 3 bases, with 8 bases left in between. CDR3 length: 14 amino acids. The CDR3 DNA reads TGTGCCAGCAGTGACCCGGGTTCCAATCAGCCCCAGCATTTT. Amino acids: CASSDPGSNQPQHF.